The rows below give T cell receptor beta chains drawn from one sample of a study of control samples from healthy donors and cancer patients. Profiling relied on immunoSEQ multiplex PCR, and the TCRdb table lists in-frame clones only, not all of them. The table includes 210,000 or so clones, approximately 90% detected once. The sequencing sample was made of blood. The receptors shown here come from a man aged 25 to 45 in good health. Both conserved end residues are part of each CDR3. Each record gives: V gene, CDR3 protein.

V: TRBV7-9; CDR3: CASSPGLADSTDTQYF
V: TRBV5-1; CDR3: CASSFLGGTTYEQYF
V: TRBV14; CDR3: CASSPLQGFATNEKLFF
V: TRBV5-6; CDR3: CASSSQGAPGFEKLFF
V: TRBV4-2; CDR3: CASSLRVGGNSPLHF
V: TRBV9; CDR3: CASSVGVSSTDTQYF
V: TRBV30; CDR3: CAWSTPGLAGGNTGELFF
V: TRBV11-2; CDR3: CASSLVQGSGNTIYF
V: TRBV7-9; CDR3: CASSFAVNTEAFF
V: TRBV14; CDR3: CASSRQGLGTEAFF
V: TRBV10-2; CDR3: CASSELVLAGTLGKNIQYF
V: TRBV9; CDR3: CASKGGGELFF
V: TRBV2; CDR3: CASRTGRTTYEQYF
V: TRBV10-3; CDR3: CAISETGGSGNQPQHF
V: TRBV28; CDR3: CASSLPTTGYEQYF
V: TRBV30; CDR3: CAWSKVRTEAFF
V: TRBV7-9; CDR3: CASSLGGQTSEQYF
V: TRBV5-4; CDR3: CASSRDSPSNYGYTF
V: TRBV4-2; CDR3: CASSQDSLANYGYTF
V: TRBV9; CDR3: CASSPTQGAGELFF
V: TRBV7-8; CDR3: CASSLAGQSSGNTIYF
V: TRBV30; CDR3: CAWSVRAQRAEKLFF
V: TRBV6-5; CDR3: CASSYSGQGIYEQYF
V: TRBV6-1; CDR3: CASSEVGAYQPQHF
V: TRBV7-3; CDR3: CASSFGGRDGELFF
V: TRBV4-1; CDR3: CASSQGGTGDSYEQYF
V: TRBV12-3/TRBV12-4; CDR3: CASSFLQGGYTF
V: TRBV12-3/TRBV12-4; CDR3: CASSRLEGEQFF
V: TRBV4-2; CDR3: CASSQDWATNQPQHF
V: TRBV3-1/TRBV3-2; CDR3: CASSFDGASAYEQYF
V: TRBV27; CDR3: CASRVGGALNYGYTF
V: TRBV19; CDR3: CASSGHRDRVFRGNQPQHF
V: TRBV6-5; CDR3: CASSSAIEVVLYGYTF
V: TRBV28; CDR3: CASSSNNQLGNSNQPQHF
V: TRBV5-1; CDR3: CASSLAPDNTEAFF
V: TRBV15; CDR3: CATGAGELSSPLHF
V: TRBV7-8; CDR3: CASSFERSEQFF
V: TRBV21-1; CDR3: CASSKGGAGHNHEAFF
V: TRBV4-1; CDR3: CASSRADRGLSTNEKLFF
V: TRBV27; CDR3: CASSLMSGHSNQPQHF
V: TRBV29-1; CDR3: CSVDTSPDTQYF
V: TRBV2; CDR3: CASRWGYTGELFF
V: TRBV11-2; CDR3: CASGGGVNTGELFF